This T cell receptor (beta chain) is drawn from a study of T cell clusters in autoimmune cytopenias. Whole-study results and caveats: Comparing secondary cytopenia with chronic lymphocytic leukemia showed no cluster-lack signature, apparently masked by lymphoma repertoire. TRB repertoire shifts in secondary cytopenia and chronic lymphocytic leukemia mostly reflected lymphoma, not autoimmunity.

TRB rearrangements were amplified by touch-down multiplex PCR with mixed TRB-A/B primers. TCRdb reworked the multiplex PCR reads into one entry per CDR3 protein, no DNA. The sample table sets out 5,500 to 8,000 distinct CDR3 sequences. CDR3 length equals 15 residues. In germline, CDR1 is SGHVS, CDR2 FNYEAQ. TRB was amplified from 250 ng of peripheral blood genomic DNA per sample. As to this clonotype: The antigen remains unidentified.

In addition, the sample was reused for a study of T cell repertoires in aging, cancer and after chemotherapy. That study reports: Median generation probability rose over the chemotherapy interval in each cancer cohort, suggesting rebound thymic output.

This sequence was found in a human donor in good health. The chain joins TRBV7-6 to TRBJ1-1. Specimen: peripheral blood. The CDR3 region is CASSLSSTSWTEAFF.